A single sample is the source of the 17 T cell receptor beta chains below, sequenced in a study of shared T cell receptors in the human thymus. Libraries were prepared by immunoSEQ multiplex PCR; TCRdb keeps only in-frame clonotypes and omits some of them. The data contain under 700,000 clones, about 80% of them singletons. These same records also appear under a second study, on human thymus T cells.

Sequenced: thymocytes. The receptor source for this set is a boy younger than two with a congenital heart defect.

On this clone: Germline and junction disagree at one end, which may indicate a read error. This chain joins TRBV4-1 and TRBJ2-3; 7 bases align to TRBD2. Germline CDR1 reads MGHRA; CDR2 reads YSYEKL. The CDR3 is made up of 14 amino acids. CDR3 nucleotide sequence: TGCGCCAGCAGGCAAGCGGGACTGACAGATACGCAGTATTTT. This sequence encodes CASRQAGLTDTQYF.

The chain couples TRBV11-3 to TRBJ2-3; D not certain. Germline V gene data show CDR1 as SGHNT and CDR2 as YENEEA. Deletions cut 4 bases from V and 2 bases from J, with 13 bases between. The CDR3 length is 15 residues. CDR3 nucleotide sequence: TGTGCCAGCAGCTCTCGACTCTCGGACACAGATACGCAGTATTTT. It encodes CASSSRLSDTDTQYF.

The chain joins TRBV28 to TRBJ1-1; a possible D gene is TRBD1 (5 bases). CDR3 length equals 15 residues. The germline V gene has CDR1 MDHEN and CDR2 SYDVKM. V shed 3 bases and J shed 5 bases, with 16 bases lying between them. For the CDR3, the DNA is TGTGCCAGCAGTTTTTATTGGCAGGGAGGGACTGAAGCTTTCTTT. It codes for CASSFYWQGGTEAFF.

V and J are TRBV5-1 and TRBJ1-4; 7 nucleotides match TRBD1. J lost 5 bases, V lost 4 bases, and 5 bases had no gene match. The germline V gene has CDR1 SGHRS and CDR2 YFSETQ. This CDR3 has 14 residues. The CDR3 coding sequence is TGCGCCAGCAGCCGCGCAGGGGGAAATGAAAAACTGTTTTTT. Protein sequence: CASSRAGGNEKLFF.

This chain uses TRBV7-2 with TRBJ2-3; a possible D gene is TRBD2 (6 bases). V lost 1 base and J lost 3, with 14 bases in between. CDR1 and CDR2 from the germline V gene are SGHTA and FQGNSA. The length of the CDR3 is 16 residues. The CDR3 loop reads CASSLEGESGTDTQYF. The CDR3 DNA follows: TGTGCCAGCAGCTTAGAAGGGGAGAGCGGGACAGATACGCAGTATTTT. Using reference TRBV7-2 and TRBJ2-3 for the parts outside the CDR3, the full variable domain is GAGVSQSPSNKVTEKGKDVELRCDPISGHTALYWYRQSLGQGLEFLIYFQGNSAPDKSGLPSDRFSAERTGGSVSTLTIQRTQQEDSAVYLCASSLEGESGTDTQYFGPGTRLTVL.

The chain uses TRBV19 and TRBJ1-3; 8 positions agree with TRBD1. V was clipped by 4 bases and J by 2 bases; unmatched bases: 10. The CDR3 has 17 amino acids. The V gene's germline CDR1 is LNHDA and CDR2 SQIVND (reference sequence). The CDR3 DNA sequence: TGTGCCAGTAGTAGTGATGGGGGCAGGGGGCCTGGAAACACCATATATTTT. Its protein product is CASSSDGGRGPGNTIYF.

The chain couples TRBV28 to TRBJ2-7, with TRBD2 identical over 8 bases. J lost 4 bases, V lost 4 bases, and 21 bases had no gene match. The germline gives CDR1 MDHEN, CDR2 SYDVKM. The CDR3 has 19 residues. Written as DNA, the CDR3 is TGTGCCAGCAGTTCCTTGGCGGGAGGACCAAAACTAGCACCATACGAGCAGTACTTC. This codes for CASSSLAGGPKLAPYEQYF.

The V call is TRBV28, the J call TRBJ2-4, with a possible D match to TRBD2 (7 bases). CDR1 and CDR2 (germline): MDHEN, SYDVKM. Trimming took off 10 bases at V and 0 bases at J, with 19 bases between the two ends. The CDR3 covers 16 residues. CDR3 in amino acids: CATQLWGGLAKNIQYF. The CDR3 DNA is TGTGCCACCCAATTGTGGGGGGGCCTAGCCAAAAACATTCAGTACTTC.

The chain combines TRBV2 with TRBJ2-5, with 8 bases aligning to TRBD1. V dropped 0 bases and J dropped 4; count of bases not matched to a gene: 7. Per germline, CDR1 SNHLY and CDR2 FYNNEI. This CDR3 is 16 amino acids long. The CDR3 DNA is TGTGCCAGCAGTGAAGCGCTTCAACAGGGGGGAGAGACCCAGTACTTC. Protein sequence: CASSEALQQGGETQYF.

J is TRBJ2-1 and V is TRBV4-2; TRBD2 aligns across 14 bases. The CDR3 spans 21 residues. Germline V gene lookup returns CDR1 LGHNA and CDR2 YNFKEQ. The V gene end was trimmed by 4 bases and the J gene end by 3 bases; junction bases not matched to a gene: 17. The CDR3 DNA is TGTGCCAGCAGCCCCCTTCCCCCCTATATGGGACTAGCGGGAGACTACAATGAGCAGTTCTTC. Translation: CASSPLPPYMGLAGDYNEQFF.

In the case of this clone: Other DNA variants within this sample encode the same CDR3. The rearrangement uses TRBV4-3 and TRBJ2-1; D not certain. Germline values: CDR1 LGHNA, CDR2 YSLEER. V lost 0 bases to trimming and J lost 6 bases, with 6 bases between them. CDR3 length: 13 residues. CDR3 nucleotide sequence: TGCGCCAGCAGCCAAGAGCGAGGCAATGAGCAGTTCTTC. Its translation is CASSQERGNEQFF.

V gene TRBV11-2 combines with J gene TRBJ1-1, with a weak D call TRBD1 (5 bases). With 0 bases removed from V and 5 bases from J, the gap between germline ends came to 7 bases. Per germline, CDR1 SGHAT and CDR2 FQNNGV. The CDR3 has 13 residues. The CDR3 coding sequence is TGTGCCAGCAGCTTAGATGGGGCGACTGAAGCTTTCTTT. Translated: CASSLDGATEAFF.

The chain uses TRBV4-1 and TRBJ1-5; 7 bases fit TRBD1. This CDR3 is 17 amino acids long. V shed 4 bases and J 3 bases; nucleotides not matched to a gene: 12. The germline gives CDR1 MGHRA, CDR2 YSYEKL. The CDR3 bases are TGCGCCAGCAGCCTCAAGAGGGGGGACAGTTTCAATCAGCCCCAGCATTTT. Protein product: CASSLKRGDSFNQPQHF.

This sequence joins TRBV7-6 and TRBJ2-2, with TRBD1 identical over 7 bases. Germline values: CDR1 SGHVS, CDR2 FNYEAQ. CDR3 length equals 16 residues. V was pared by 1 base and J by 2 bases, with 4 bases of the junction left unmatched. This chain's CDR3 is CASSLEGQVNTGELFF. The CDR3 DNA is TGTGCCAGCAGCTTAGAAGGACAGGTTAACACCGGGGAGCTGTTTTTT.

The chain carries TRBV14 and TRBJ2-5; TRBD2 is a possible D gene (6 bases). Trimming stripped 5 bases from V and 3 bases from J, with 19 bases between. Germline lookup yields CDR1 SGHDN and CDR2 FVKESK. The CDR3 extends over 16 amino acids. In nucleotides, the CDR3 is TGTGCCAGCAGCGCAAGTGGGGTCCGGGGGAAAGAGACCCAGTACTTC. As protein: CASSASGVRGKETQYF.

This chain joins TRBV5-6 and TRBJ1-1; 10 bases align to TRBD1. V lost 3 bases to trimming and J lost 3 bases; unmatched junction nucleotides: 2. CDR1 and CDR2 (germline): SGHDT, YYEEEE. The CDR3 spans 14 residues. CDR3 coding DNA: TGTGCCAGCAGCTGGACAGGGGGACACACTGAAGCTTTCTTT. It translates to CASSWTGGHTEAFF. Full variable domain (rest looked up from reference TRBV5-6 and TRBJ1-1): DAGVTQSPTHLIKTRGQQVTLRCSPKSGHDTVSWYQQALGQGPQFIFQYYEEEERQRGNFPDRFSGHQFPNYSSELNVNALLLGDSALYLCASSWTGGHTEAFFGQGTRLTVV.

The rearrangement uses TRBV4-3 and TRBJ2-5, with unresolved D. Germline V gene sequence: CDR1 LGHNA, CDR2 YSLEER. V lost 0 bases, J lost 5 bases, and 7 bases lay in between. This CDR3 is 13 amino acids long. CDR3 sequence reads: CASSQEKLETQYF. Here the CDR3 DNA reads TGCGCCAGCAGCCAAGAGAAGCTTGAGACCCAGTACTTC.